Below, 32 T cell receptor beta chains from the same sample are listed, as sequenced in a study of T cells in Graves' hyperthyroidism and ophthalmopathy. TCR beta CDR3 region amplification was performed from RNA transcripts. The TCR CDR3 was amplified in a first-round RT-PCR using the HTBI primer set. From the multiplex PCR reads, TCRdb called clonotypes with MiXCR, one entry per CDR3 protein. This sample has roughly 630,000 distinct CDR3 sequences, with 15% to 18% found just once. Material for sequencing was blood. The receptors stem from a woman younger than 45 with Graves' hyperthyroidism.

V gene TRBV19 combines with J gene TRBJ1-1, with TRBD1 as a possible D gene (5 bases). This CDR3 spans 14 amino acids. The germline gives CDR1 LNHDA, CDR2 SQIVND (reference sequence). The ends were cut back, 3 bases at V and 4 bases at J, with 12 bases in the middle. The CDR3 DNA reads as TGTGCCAGTAGTATTCCGGGGCCGGGCACTGAAGCTTTCTTT. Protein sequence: CASSIPGPGTEAFF.

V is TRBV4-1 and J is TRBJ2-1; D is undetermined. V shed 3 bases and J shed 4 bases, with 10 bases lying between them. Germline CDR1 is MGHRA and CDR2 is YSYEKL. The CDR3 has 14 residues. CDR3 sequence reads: CASSQRKDYNEQFF. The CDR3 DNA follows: TGCGCCAGCAGCCAGCGCAAAGATTACAATGAGCAGTTCTTC.

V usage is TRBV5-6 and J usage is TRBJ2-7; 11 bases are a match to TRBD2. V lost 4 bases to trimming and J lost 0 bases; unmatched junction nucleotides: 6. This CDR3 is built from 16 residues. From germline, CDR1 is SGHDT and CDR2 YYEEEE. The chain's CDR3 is CASSRGLAETSYEQYF. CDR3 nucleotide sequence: TGTGCCAGCAGCAGGGGACTAGCGGAGACCTCCTACGAGCAGTACTTC.

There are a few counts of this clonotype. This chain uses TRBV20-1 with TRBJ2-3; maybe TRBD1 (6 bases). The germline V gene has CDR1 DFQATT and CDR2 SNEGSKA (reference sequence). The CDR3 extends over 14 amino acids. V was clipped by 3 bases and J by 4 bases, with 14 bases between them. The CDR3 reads CSARSGVVADTQYF. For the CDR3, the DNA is TGCAGTGCTAGGTCAGGGGTTGTGGCAGATACGCAGTATTTT.

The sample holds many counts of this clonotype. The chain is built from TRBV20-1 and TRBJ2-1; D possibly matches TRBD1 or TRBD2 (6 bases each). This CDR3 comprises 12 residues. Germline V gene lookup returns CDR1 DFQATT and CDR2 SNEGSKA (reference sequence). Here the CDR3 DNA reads TGCAGGACGGAGGGGGGATACAATGAGCAGTTCTTC. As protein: CRTEGGYNEQFF.

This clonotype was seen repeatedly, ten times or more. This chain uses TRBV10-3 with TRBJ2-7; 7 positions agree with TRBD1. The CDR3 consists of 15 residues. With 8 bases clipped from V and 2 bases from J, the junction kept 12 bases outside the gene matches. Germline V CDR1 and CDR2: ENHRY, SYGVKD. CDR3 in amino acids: CAIWKGASATYEQYF. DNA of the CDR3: TGTGCCATCTGGAAGGGGGCCTCAGCAACCTACGAGCAGTACTTC.

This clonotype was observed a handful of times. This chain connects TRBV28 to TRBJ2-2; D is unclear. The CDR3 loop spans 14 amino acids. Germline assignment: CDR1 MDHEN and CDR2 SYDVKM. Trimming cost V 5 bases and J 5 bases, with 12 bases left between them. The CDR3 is CASSPTSLTGELFF. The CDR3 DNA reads TGTGCCAGCAGTCCTACCTCGTTGACCGGGGAGCTGTTTTTT.

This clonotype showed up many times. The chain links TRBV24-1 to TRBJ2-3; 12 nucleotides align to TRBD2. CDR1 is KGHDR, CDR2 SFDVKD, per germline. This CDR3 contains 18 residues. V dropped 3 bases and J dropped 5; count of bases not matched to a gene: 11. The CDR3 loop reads CATSDTASGREFGDTQYF. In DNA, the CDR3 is TGTGCCACCAGTGATACTGCTAGCGGGAGGGAGTTTGGAGATACGCAGTATTTT.

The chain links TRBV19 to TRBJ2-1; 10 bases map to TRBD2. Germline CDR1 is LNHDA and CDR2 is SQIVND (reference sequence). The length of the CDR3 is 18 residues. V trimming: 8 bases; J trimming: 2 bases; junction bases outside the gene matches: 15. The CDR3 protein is CASSQGGTSVSPYNEQFF. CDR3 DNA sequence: TGTGCCAGTTCCCAGGGGGGGACTAGCGTAAGCCCCTACAATGAGCAGTTCTTC.

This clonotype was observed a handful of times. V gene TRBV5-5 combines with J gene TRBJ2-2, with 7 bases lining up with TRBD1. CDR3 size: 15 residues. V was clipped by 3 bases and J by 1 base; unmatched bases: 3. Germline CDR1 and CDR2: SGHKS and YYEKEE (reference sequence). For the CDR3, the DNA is TGTGCCAGCAGCTACTGGACAGGGAACACCGGGGAGCTGTTTTTT. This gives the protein CASSYWTGNTGELFF.

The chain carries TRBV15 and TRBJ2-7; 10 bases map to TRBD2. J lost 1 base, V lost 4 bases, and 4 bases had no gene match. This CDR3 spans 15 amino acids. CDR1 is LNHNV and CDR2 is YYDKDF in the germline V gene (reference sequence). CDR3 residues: CATSKLAGESYEQYF. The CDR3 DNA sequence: TGTGCCACCAGCAAGCTAGCGGGAGAGTCCTACGAGCAGTACTTC.

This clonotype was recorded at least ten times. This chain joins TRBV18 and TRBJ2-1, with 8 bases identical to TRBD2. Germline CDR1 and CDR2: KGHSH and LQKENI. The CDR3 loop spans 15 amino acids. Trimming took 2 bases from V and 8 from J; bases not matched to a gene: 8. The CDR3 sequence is CASSPTAGGVDEQFF. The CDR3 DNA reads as TGTGCCAGCTCACCAACGGCGGGAGGAGTCGATGAGCAGTTCTTC.

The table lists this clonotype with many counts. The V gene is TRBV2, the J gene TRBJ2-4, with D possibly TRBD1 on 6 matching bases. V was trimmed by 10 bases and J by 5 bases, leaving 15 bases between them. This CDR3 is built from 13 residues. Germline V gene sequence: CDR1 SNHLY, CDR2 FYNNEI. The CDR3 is CATKGTSENIQYF. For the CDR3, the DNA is TGTGCCACCAAGGGGACATCGGAAAACATTCAGTACTTC.

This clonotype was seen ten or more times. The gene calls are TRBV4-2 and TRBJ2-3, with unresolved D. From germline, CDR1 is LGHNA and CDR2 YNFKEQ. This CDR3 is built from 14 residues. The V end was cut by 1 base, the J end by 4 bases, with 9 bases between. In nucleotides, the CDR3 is TGTGCCAGCAGCCAAGTATTAGTGGCAGATACGCAGTATTTT. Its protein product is CASSQVLVADTQYF.

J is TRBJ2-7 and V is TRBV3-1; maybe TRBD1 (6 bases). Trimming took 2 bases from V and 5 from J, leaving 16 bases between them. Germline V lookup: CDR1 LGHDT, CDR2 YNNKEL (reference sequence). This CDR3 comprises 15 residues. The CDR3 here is CASSQSLGQPHEQYF. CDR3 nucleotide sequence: TGTGCCAGCAGCCAATCTCTGGGACAACCCCACGAGCAGTACTTC.

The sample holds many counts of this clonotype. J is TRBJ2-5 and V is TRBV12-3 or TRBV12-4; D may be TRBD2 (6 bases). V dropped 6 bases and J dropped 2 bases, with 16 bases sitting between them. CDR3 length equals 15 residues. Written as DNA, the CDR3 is TGTGCCAGCAGGGACGGGCTAGCGTGGCAAGAGACCCAGTACTTC. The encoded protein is CASRDGLAWQETQYF.

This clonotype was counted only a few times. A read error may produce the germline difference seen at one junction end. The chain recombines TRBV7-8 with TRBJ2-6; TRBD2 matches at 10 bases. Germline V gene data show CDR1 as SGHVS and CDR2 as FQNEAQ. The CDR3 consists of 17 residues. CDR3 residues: CVSSLASSGGPANVLTF. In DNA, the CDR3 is TGTGTCAGCAGCTTAGCTTCTAGCGGGGGACCGGCCAACGTCCTGACTTTC.

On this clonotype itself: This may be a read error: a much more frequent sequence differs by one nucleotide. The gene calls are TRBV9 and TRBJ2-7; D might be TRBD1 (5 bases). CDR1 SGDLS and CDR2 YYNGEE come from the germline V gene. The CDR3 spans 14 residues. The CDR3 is CARSVGPGFSEQYF. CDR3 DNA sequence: TGTGCCCGCAGCGTAGGCCCAGGGTTCTCGGAACAGTACTTC.

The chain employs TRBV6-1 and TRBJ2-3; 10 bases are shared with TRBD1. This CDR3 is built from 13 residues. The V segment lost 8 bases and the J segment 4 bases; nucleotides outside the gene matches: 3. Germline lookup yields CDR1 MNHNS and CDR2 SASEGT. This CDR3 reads CASGDRGPDTQYF. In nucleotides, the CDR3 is TGTGCCAGCGGAGACAGGGGGCCAGATACGCAGTATTTT.

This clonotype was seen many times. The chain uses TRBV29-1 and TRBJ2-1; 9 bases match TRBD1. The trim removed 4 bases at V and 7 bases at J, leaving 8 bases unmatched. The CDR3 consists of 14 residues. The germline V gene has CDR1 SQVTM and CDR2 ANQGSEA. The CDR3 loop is CSVGRGTGMNEQFF. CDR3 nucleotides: TGCAGCGTTGGTAGAGGGACAGGGATGAATGAGCAGTTCTTC.

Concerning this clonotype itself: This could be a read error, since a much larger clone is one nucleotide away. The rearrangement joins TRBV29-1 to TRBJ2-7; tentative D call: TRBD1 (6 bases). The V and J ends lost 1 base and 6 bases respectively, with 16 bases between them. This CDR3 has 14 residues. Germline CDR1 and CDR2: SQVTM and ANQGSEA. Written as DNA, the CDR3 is TGCAGCGTTGAAGGGGGGCAGGGACGCGCCGAGCAGTACTTC. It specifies CSVEGGQGRAEQYF.

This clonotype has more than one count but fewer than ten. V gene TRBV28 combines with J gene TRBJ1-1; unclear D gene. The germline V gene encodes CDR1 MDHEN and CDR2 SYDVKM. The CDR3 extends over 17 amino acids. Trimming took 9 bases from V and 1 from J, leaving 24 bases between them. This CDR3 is CASWVGGRRVANTEAFF. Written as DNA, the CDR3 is TGTGCCAGTTGGGTGGGAGGGAGACGGGTTGCGAACACTGAAGCTTTCTTT.

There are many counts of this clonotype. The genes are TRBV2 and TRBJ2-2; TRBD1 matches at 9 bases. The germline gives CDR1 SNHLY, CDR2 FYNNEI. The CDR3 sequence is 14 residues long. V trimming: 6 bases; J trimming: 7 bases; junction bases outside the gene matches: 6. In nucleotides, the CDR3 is TGTGCCAGCAGGATACAGGGGGCCGACGGGGAGCTGTTTTTT. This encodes CASRIQGADGELFF.

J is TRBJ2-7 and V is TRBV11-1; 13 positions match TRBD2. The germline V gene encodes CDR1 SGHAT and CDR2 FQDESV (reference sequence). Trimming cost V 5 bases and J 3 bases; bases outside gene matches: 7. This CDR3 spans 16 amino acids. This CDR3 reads CASSVGTSGKVYEQYF. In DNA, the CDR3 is TGTGCCAGCAGCGTTGGGACTAGCGGGAAGGTCTACGAGCAGTACTTC.

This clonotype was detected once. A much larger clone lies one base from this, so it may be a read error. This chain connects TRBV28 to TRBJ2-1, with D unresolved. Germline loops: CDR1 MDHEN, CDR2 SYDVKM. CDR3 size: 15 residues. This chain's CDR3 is CACSLFRLRNNEQFF. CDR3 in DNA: TGTGCCTGCAGTTTATTCAGGTTGCGTAACAATGAGCAGTTCTTC.

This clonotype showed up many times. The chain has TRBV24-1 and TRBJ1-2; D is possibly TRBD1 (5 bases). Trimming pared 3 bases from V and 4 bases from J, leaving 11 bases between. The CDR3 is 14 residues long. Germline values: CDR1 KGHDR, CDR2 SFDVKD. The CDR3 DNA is TGTGCCACCAGTGATCCGACAGAGCGCTATGGCTACACCTTC. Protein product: CATSDPTERYGYTF.

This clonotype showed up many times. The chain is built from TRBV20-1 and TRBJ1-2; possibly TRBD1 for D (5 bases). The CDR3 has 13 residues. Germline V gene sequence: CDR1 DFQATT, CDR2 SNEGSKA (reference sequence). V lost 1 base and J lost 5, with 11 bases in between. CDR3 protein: CSARAGHLYGYTF. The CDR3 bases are TGCAGTGCTAGAGCAGGGCACCTGTATGGCTACACCTTC.

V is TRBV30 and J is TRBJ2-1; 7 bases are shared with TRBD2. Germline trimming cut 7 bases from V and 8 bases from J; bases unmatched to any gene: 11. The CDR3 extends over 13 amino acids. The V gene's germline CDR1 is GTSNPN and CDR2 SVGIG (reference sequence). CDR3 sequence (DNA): TGTGCCTCTAGGGGTCGGGAGGAGTATGAGCAGTTCTTC. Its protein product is CASRGREEYEQFF.

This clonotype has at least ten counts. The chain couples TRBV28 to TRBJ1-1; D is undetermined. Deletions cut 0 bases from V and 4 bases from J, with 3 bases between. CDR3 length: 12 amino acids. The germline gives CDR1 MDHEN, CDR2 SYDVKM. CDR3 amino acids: CASSLWVTEAFF. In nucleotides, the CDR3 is TGTGCCAGCAGTTTATGGGTCACTGAAGCTTTCTTT.

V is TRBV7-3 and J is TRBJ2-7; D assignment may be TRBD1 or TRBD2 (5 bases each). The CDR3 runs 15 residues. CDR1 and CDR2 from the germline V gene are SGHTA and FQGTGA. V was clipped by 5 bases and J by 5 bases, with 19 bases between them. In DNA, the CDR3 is TGTGCCAGCAGCGTTACAGGTGGAGGTTTGGACGAGCAGTACTTC. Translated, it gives CASSVTGGGLDEQYF.

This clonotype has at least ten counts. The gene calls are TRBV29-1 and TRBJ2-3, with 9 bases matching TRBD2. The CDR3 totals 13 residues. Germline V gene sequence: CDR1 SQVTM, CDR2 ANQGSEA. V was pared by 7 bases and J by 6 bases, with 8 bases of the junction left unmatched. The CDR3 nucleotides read TGCAGCGCCGTTAGCGGGAGCCCGGATACGCAGTATTTT. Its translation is CSAVSGSPDTQYF.

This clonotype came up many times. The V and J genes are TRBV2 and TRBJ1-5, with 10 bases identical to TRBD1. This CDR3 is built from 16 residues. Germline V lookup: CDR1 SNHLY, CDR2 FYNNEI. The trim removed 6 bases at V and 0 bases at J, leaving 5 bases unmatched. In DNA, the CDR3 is TGTGCCAGCAGCCGGGACAGGGGATATAGCAATCAGCCCCAGCATTTT. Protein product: CASSRDRGYSNQPQHF. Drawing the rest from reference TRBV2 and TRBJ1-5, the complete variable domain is EPEVTQTPSHQVTQMGQEVILRCVPISNHLYFYWYRQILGQKVEFLVSFYNNEISEKSEIFDDQFSVERPDGSNFTLKIRSTKLEDSAMYFCASSRDRGYSNQPQHFGDGTRLSIL.